The rows below give T cell receptor beta chains drawn from one sample of a study of blood T cell repertoires in COVID-19. TCRdb's copy holds only in-frame clones and misses some; the assay was immunoSEQ multiplex PCR. The data contain 150,000 to 200,000 clones, almost 80% of them seen just once; the ten biggest clones take up 15% to 20%. Material for sequencing was peripheral blood. The receptors shown here come from a man in his sixties with active or convalescent COVID-19. Each CDR3 is given with its conserved first and last residue. The order of the fields is J gene, D gene, clone size, V gene, CDR3 DNA, CDR3 protein. D genes are given only for firm matches. The listing skips clone size in some rows; elsewhere it reads once, few, many or a size class.

TRBJ2-1 | NA | NA | TRBV12-3/TRBV12-4 | TGTGCCACCTCATGGGGGGGGGCTAATGAGCAGTTCTTC | CATSWGGANEQFF
TRBJ2-2 | NA | few | TRBV5-1 | TGCGCCAGCAGCCCTCAGGGGGGCAGCCTCGCGAACACCGGGGAGCTGTTTTTT | CASSPQGGSLANTGELFF
TRBJ2-3 | NA | once | TRBV11-2 | TGTGCCAGCAGCGAAGGGGGGGGACTGACAAGCACAGATACGCAGTATTTT | CASSEGGGLTSTDTQYF
TRBJ2-7 | TRBD1 | NA | TRBV2 | TGTGCCAGCCCCCGGGACAGGGGGTCCCGGGGCGAGCAGTACTTC | CASPRDRGSRGEQYF
TRBJ2-3 | NA | NA | TRBV7-3 | TGTGCCAGCAGCTCCCAGGGATCCGGGGATACGCAGTATTTT | CASSSQGSGDTQYF
TRBJ1-2 | NA | NA | TRBV3-1/TRBV3-2 | TGTGCCAGCAGCCAAACACGCGGGAATGGCTACACCTTC | CASSQTRGNGYTF
TRBJ2-7 | NA | NA | TRBV13 | TGTGCCAGCAGCTTAGTCCAGGGAGGTCAAGGGCAGTACTTC | CASSLVQGGQGQYF
TRBJ2-3 | TRBD2 | NA | TRBV9 | TGTGCCAGCAGCGTAGGAGCGGGGGGCACAGATACGCAGTATTTT | CASSVGAGGTDTQYF
TRBJ2-3 | TRBD2 | NA | TRBV24-1 | TGTGCCACCAGTGATACGGGACTAGCGGGCAGTCAGGATACGCAGTATTTT | CATSDTGLAGSQDTQYF
TRBJ2-5 | NA | NA | TRBV3-1/TRBV3-2 | TGTGCCAGCAGCCAACCCCCGGGGGAGACCCAGTACTTC | CASSQPPGETQYF
TRBJ1-2 | NA | NA | TRBV6-5 | TGTGCCAGCAGCCGGGACATCGCCTATGGCTACACCTTC | CASSRDIAYGYTF
TRBJ2-7 | TRBD1 | NA | TRBV5-1 | TGCGCCAGCAGCATGCCGGGACAGGGGTTCGAGCAGTACTTC | CASSMPGQGFEQYF
TRBJ2-1 | NA | NA | TRBV5-1 | TGCGCCAGCAGCTTGTTCGGTTACAATGAGCAGTTCTTC | CASSLFGYNEQFF
TRBJ1-1 | NA | NA | TRBV11-3 | TGTGCCAGCCTCGCCCCGGCAGGAGGATTTGACATGAACACTGAAGCTTTCTTT | CASLAPAGGFDMNTEAFF
TRBJ2-3 | TRBD2 | few | TRBV5-1 | TGCGCCAGCAGCTTGGGGGCTAGCGGGAGAGGAACAGATACGCAGTATTTT | CASSLGASGRGTDTQYF
TRBJ2-7 | TRBD2 | NA | TRBV12-3/TRBV12-4 | TGTGCCAGCTCTAGCGGGATTATTGGGGAGCAGTACTTC | CASSSGIIGEQYF
TRBJ2-7 | NA | NA | TRBV5-1 | TGCGCCAGCAGCTTGACAGGGTCCGAGCAGTACTTC | CASSLTGSEQYF
TRBJ1-4 | NA | NA | TRBV27 | TGTGCCAGCAGTTCGAAGCTAGCAACTAATGAAAAACTGTTTTTT | CASSSKLATNEKLFF
TRBJ1-2 | TRBD1 | NA | TRBV28 | TGTGCCAGCAGTTTGCCGGTACAGGGGCTGGGTGGCTACACCTTC | CASSLPVQGLGGYTF
TRBJ1-1 | NA | few | TRBV4-1 | TGCGCCAGCAGCCAAGATCTAGGAAACACTGAAGCTTTCTTT | CASSQDLGNTEAFF
TRBJ2-3 | TRBD1 | NA | TRBV6-6 | TGTGCCAGCCTAACGGACAGGGATTCGGATACGCAGTATTTT | CASLTDRDSDTQYF
TRBJ2-7 | NA | many | TRBV4-3 | TGCGCCAGCAGCCAAACCTGGGACGGGAGCTACGAGCAGTACTTC | CASSQTWDGSYEQYF
TRBJ2-5 | TRBD2 | NA | TRBV20-1 | TGCAGTGCTAGTCCTCCCTCCGGGACTAGCGGGAGTGGAGCGGGAGAGACCCAGTACTTC | CSASPPSGTSGSGAGETQYF
TRBJ1-6 | TRBD1 | NA | TRBV20-1 | TGCAGTGCGAGTACCGGGACAGCTAATTCACCCCTCCACTTT | CSASTGTANSPLHF
TRBJ2-1 | NA | NA | TRBV2 | TGTGCCAGTAGGAGGACGGGTACCTACAATGAGCAGTTCTTC | CASRRTGTYNEQFF
TRBJ1-5 | TRBD1 | NA | TRBV7-2 | TGTGCCAGCAGCTATACAGGGGCGGGCAATCAGCCCCAGCATTTT | CASSYTGAGNQPQHF
TRBJ1-5 | TRBD1 | NA | TRBV7-9 | TGTGCCAGCAGCTCCACAGGGGTAGGGCAGCCCCAGCATTTT | CASSSTGVGQPQHF
TRBJ2-1 | NA | NA | TRBV24-1 | TGTGCCACCAGTGACCCCGGGACTCAACCCAGGGAGCAGTTCTTC | CATSDPGTQPREQFF
TRBJ2-2 | NA | NA | TRBV9 | TGTGCCAGCAGCCCCGGGGGGACAGGGAACACCGGGGAGCTGTTTTTT | CASSPGGTGNTGELFF
TRBJ1-5 | TRBD1 | NA | TRBV7-2 | TGTGCCAGCAGTCGGGAGCAGGGGGCTGGACAGCCCCAGCATTTT | CASSREQGAGQPQHF
TRBJ2-3 | NA | NA | TRBV7-3 | TGTGCCAGCAGCTTATTGTCGGGAACAGATACGCAGTATTTT | CASSLLSGTDTQYF
TRBJ2-1 | TRBD1 | NA | TRBV4-1 | TGCGCCAGCAGAGAGCCGGGACAGACTAAAGAGCAGTTCTTC | CASREPGQTKEQFF
TRBJ2-2 | TRBD2 | NA | TRBV9 | TGTGCCAGCAGCGTTTCCGGGAGGGCCTACACCGGGGAGCTGTTTTTT | CASSVSGRAYTGELFF
TRBJ2-7 | TRBD1 | NA | TRBV5-6 | TGTGCCAGCGGAGGACAGGGCAACTACGAGCAGTACTTC | CASGGQGNYEQYF
TRBJ1-5 | TRBD1 | NA | TRBV18 | TGTGCCAGCTCACCAGACAGGGGCCCCGGTGCGCCCCAGCATTTT | CASSPDRGPGAPQHF
TRBJ1-6 | TRBD1 | NA | TRBV6-5 | TGTGCCAGCAGTTACGACAGGGAGTATAGTAATTCACCCCTCCACTTT | CASSYDREYSNSPLHF
TRBJ1-1 | TRBD1 | NA | TRBV6-5 | TGTGCCAGCACTGGACAGGGGTTGAACACTGAAGCTTTCTTT | CASTGQGLNTEAFF
TRBJ1-2 | TRBD1 | NA | TRBV27 | TGTGCCAGCAGCCGGGACAGGCAATATGGCTACACCTTC | CASSRDRQYGYTF
TRBJ2-2 | TRBD1 | NA | TRBV6-2/TRBV6-3 | TGTGCCAGCAGTTACGTTCAGGGGGCGAACGGGGAGCTGTTTTTT | CASSYVQGANGELFF
TRBJ2-5 | TRBD2 | NA | TRBV11-1 | TGTGCCAGCAGCTTGGCCGGGGGGGCAGAGACCCAGTACTTC | CASSLAGGAETQYF
TRBJ2-1 | TRBD2 | NA | TRBV11-3 | TGTGCCAGCAGCTCGGGGGAGGGCGGAGATGAGCAGTTCTTC | CASSSGEGGDEQFF
TRBJ2-5 | NA | NA | TRBV18 | TGTGCCAGCTCACCCGGGGAAGAGACCCAGTACTTC | CASSPGEETQYF
TRBJ2-5 | TRBD2 | NA | TRBV28 | TGTGCCAGCACCTCGGGACTAGCGAGTGGGGAGACCCAGTACTTC | CASTSGLASGETQYF
TRBJ2-7 | TRBD2 | NA | TRBV5-4 | TGTGCCAGCAGCACTGGGACTAGATCCTACGAGCAGTACTTC | CASSTGTRSYEQYF
TRBJ2-5 | NA | NA | TRBV24-1 | TGTGCCACCAGTGTAGGAGGGGGCGAAGAGACCCAGTACTTC | CATSVGGGEETQYF
TRBJ2-7 | TRBD1 | NA | TRBV6-5 | TGTGCCAGCGAAGAAGGGGACAGGGTGGGGAGGCAGTACTTC | CASEEGDRVGRQYF
TRBJ2-7 | NA | NA | TRBV27 | TGTGCCAGCAGTTTAGGGGGCCCGAGGGAGCAGTACTTC | CASSLGGPREQYF
TRBJ2-6 | NA | NA | TRBV19 | TGTGCCAGTAGTATAAACAGATCCGGGGCCAACGTCCTGACTTTC | CASSINRSGANVLTF
TRBJ2-5 | NA | NA | TRBV28 | TGTGCCACCCTAGGCACGGGTTTCCAAGAGACCCAGTACTTC | CATLGTGFQETQYF
TRBJ2-1 | TRBD2 | NA | TRBV6-2/TRBV6-3 | TGTGCCAGCAGTTCCCCAACTAGCGGGAGGGGTTTTGGGCAGTTCTTC | CASSSPTSGRGFGQFF
TRBJ1-1 | TRBD1 | NA | TRBV19 | TGTGCCAGTAGCCCGACCCTTCAGGGGGTGGGGATGAACACTGAAGCTTTCTTT | CASSPTLQGVGMNTEAFF
TRBJ1-2 | NA | NA | TRBV18 | TGTGCCAGCTCACTTGTCGACAGGAGCTATGGCTACACCTTC | CASSLVDRSYGYTF
TRBJ2-2 | TRBD2 | once | TRBV3-1/TRBV3-2 | TGTGCCAGCAGCCCTGTCGCGGGGGGCCCCACCGGGGAGCTGTTTTTT | CASSPVAGGPTGELFF
TRBJ1-1 | NA | NA | TRBV28 | TGTGCCAGCACCTTACTCATGAACACTGAAGCTTTCTTT | CASTLLMNTEAFF
TRBJ1-5 | TRBD1 | few | TRBV5-1 | TGCGCCAGCAGCTCTGACGGGACAGGACATCAGCCCCAGCATTTT | CASSSDGTGHQPQHF